The 9 T cell receptor beta chains reported below all come from one sample, sequenced in a study of T cell changes during pregnancy in multiple sclerosis. Here immunoSEQ multiplex PCR was the method, and the copy in TCRdb shows in-frame clones only, minus some. The sample holds roughly 100,000 clones, 92% seen once. The sample in question was peripheral blood, obtained after pregnancy. These receptors all come from a female donor with multiple sclerosis, enrolled in a pregnancy study.

This sequence joins TRBV5-1 and TRBJ2-4, with D possibly matching TRBD1 (5 bases). The CDR3 length is 14 residues. The germline V and J ends were trimmed by 7 bases and 8 bases, with 19 bases remaining between them. Germline CDR1 is SGHRS and CDR2 is YFSETQ. CDR3: CASQNGADGDIQYF. Written as DNA, the CDR3 is TGCGCCAGCCAAAATGGGGCAGATGGGGACATTCAGTACTTC.

The chain has TRBV6-5 and TRBJ1-6; a weak D match, TRBD1 (6 bases). Germline CDR1 reads MNHEY; CDR2 reads SVGAGI. The CDR3 has 13 residues. The germline V and J ends were trimmed by 4 bases and 6 bases, with 7 bases remaining between them. The CDR3: CASSWTVNSPLHF. The DNA of the CDR3 is TGTGCCAGCAGTTGGACAGTTAATTCACCCCTCCACTTT.

The chain couples TRBV6-4 to TRBJ1-4; TRBD1 is a possible D gene (6 bases). The CDR3 is made up of 15 amino acids. V gave up 4 bases and J gave up 3 bases, with 12 bases separating them. Germline V CDR1 and CDR2: MRHNA, SNTAGT. CDR3 loop: CASSATGLPNEKLFF. CDR3 bases: TGTGCCAGCAGTGCCACAGGGTTGCCTAATGAAAAACTGTTTTTT.

This clone was seen more than once but under ten times. J is TRBJ1-2 and V is TRBV18, with 9 bases identical to TRBD1. Per the germline V gene, CDR1 is KGHSH and CDR2 is LQKENI. The ends lost 8 bases at V and 6 bases at J; junction bases unmatched: 10. The CDR3 is 14 residues long. The CDR3 loop is CASVNLQGAHGYTF. The DNA of the CDR3 is TGTGCCAGCGTAAACCTACAGGGGGCACATGGCTACACCTTC.

This clone was picked up one time. The rearrangement joins TRBV28 to TRBJ1-5; 9 bases align to TRBD1. Per germline, CDR1 MDHEN and CDR2 SYDVKM. The ends lost 0 bases at V and 6 bases at J; junction bases unmatched: 12. The CDR3 is made up of 18 amino acids. CDR3 nucleotide sequence: TGTGCCAGCAGTTTATGGACACAGGGGGCTCGGTATGGTCAGCCCCAGCATTTT. Translated: CASSLWTQGARYGQPQHF.

The chain links TRBV2 to TRBJ1-4; a weak D match, TRBD1 (5 bases). This CDR3 is 12 amino acids long. Germline V gives CDR1 SNHLY, CDR2 FYNNEI. Trimming left V 6 bases short and J 13 bases short, with 15 bases between. The DNA of the CDR3 is TGTGCCAGCAGGGGGCGAGAGTCAATACTGTTTTTT. Translated: CASRGRESILFF.

This chain joins TRBV19 and TRBJ2-7, with D maybe TRBD2 (6 bases). The CDR3 contains 12 residues. Deletions cut 3 bases from V and 6 bases from J, with 9 bases between. Germline V gives CDR1 LNHDA, CDR2 SQIVND (reference sequence). CDR3 residues: CASSMAGFEQYF. The CDR3 bases are TGTGCCAGTAGTATGGCGGGGTTCGAGCAGTACTTC.

This clone was seen just once. This chain connects TRBV27 to TRBJ2-2; tentatively, D is TRBD2 (6 bases). The length of the CDR3 is 16 residues. V dropped 5 bases and J dropped 1 base, with 14 bases sitting between them. The germline CDR1 and CDR2 sequences are MNHEY and SMNVEV (reference sequence). CDR3 region: CASSPRTTRNTGELFF. The CDR3 coding sequence is TGTGCCAGCAGTCCTAGGACTACTAGGAACACCGGGGAGCTGTTTTTT.

The chain joins TRBV6-6 to TRBJ1-2; tentatively, D is TRBD1 (6 bases). The length of the CDR3 is 15 residues. V was pared by 4 bases and J by 4 bases, with 16 bases between. Germline CDR1 MNHNY, CDR2 SVGAGI (reference sequence). The CDR3 reads CASSSGAVAGYGYTF. The CDR3 region has the DNA TGTGCCAGCAGTTCAGGGGCTGTGGCGGGCTATGGCTACACCTTC.